This TCR beta chain was observed in a study of blood T cells in healthy people across ages. Study results and limitations: Long-lived and aged donors differed, with more naive CD4+ cells and higher diversity in the long-lived.

This clonotype showed up just a few times. The antigen remains undetermined. PCR was performed a second time for roughly 7 to 11 cycles using a sample-barcoded 5' primer and a J-beta primer mix. TCRdb independently ran MiXCR on the 5' RACE reads; one entry per CDR3 protein. The sample has 590,000 or so distinct CDR3 sequences; less than 35% are singletons. V was clipped by 8 bases and J by 5 bases, with 15 bases between them. The CDR3 totals 13 residues. Germline lookup yields CDR1 MDHEN and CDR2 SYDVKM. The V call is TRBV28, the J call TRBJ1-1; no clear D. Material for sequencing was blood. This receptor was identified in a woman aged 80 or over in good health. CDR3 in amino acids: CASAPPGWTEAFF. The CDR3 bases are TGTGCCAGCGCCCCTCCCGGCTGGACTGAAGCTTTCTTT.